The 28 T cell receptor beta chains listed next were all sequenced from one sample in a study of preoperative IRX-2 immunotherapy in early breast cancer (dated by TCRdb to between 2018 and 2021). The treatment or condition label, as the study defines it: preoperative locoregional IRX-2 cytokine immunotherapy. The library was made by the immunoSEQ multiplex PCR assay. TCRdb's version of the immuneACCESS table is confined to in-frame rearrangements and falls short of the full clone set. An unresolved V gene accounts for under half of the shortfall where checked; the remainder is of unknown origin. A total of tens of thousands of clones appear in this sample, around 82% of them only once. The ten largest clones take up about 1.5% of the sample. Sequences were derived from lymph node tissue, sampled after IRX-2 immunotherapy. All receptors come from a human donor with breast cancer.

The chain employs TRBV15 and TRBJ2-7; TRBD2 is a possible D gene (6 bases). Germline V gives CDR1 LNHNV, CDR2 YYDKDF (reference sequence). This CDR3 has 14 residues. V lost 0 bases to trimming and J lost 3 bases, with 9 bases between them. The CDR3 sequence is CATSREVGGYEQYF. In DNA, the CDR3 is TGTGCCACCAGCAGAGAGGTCGGGGGCTACGAGCAGTACTTC.

The chain combines TRBV6-8 with TRBJ2-6; D is unresolved. The CDR3 extends over 18 amino acids. V lost 2 bases and J 0 bases, leaving 14 bases between the germline ends. From germline, CDR1 is MNHGY and CDR2 SAAAGT. The CDR3 loop reads CASSYEKGPFSGANVLTF. The CDR3 nucleotides are TGTGCCAGCAGTTACGAGAAGGGCCCATTCTCTGGGGCCAACGTCCTGACTTTC.

Only a few counts were recorded for this clone. The V gene is TRBV19, the J gene TRBJ2-1, with D unresolved. The germline CDR1 and CDR2 sequences are LNHDA and SQIVND (reference sequence). V lost 4 bases and J lost 5, with 3 bases in between. This CDR3 region has 11 residues. The CDR3 reads CASSRHNEQFF. DNA of the CDR3: TGTGCCAGTAGTAGGCACAATGAGCAGTTCTTC.

This chain links TRBV5-1 with TRBJ2-1; the match to TRBD2 covers 11 bases. With V trimmed by 2 bases and J by 4 bases, 2 bases remained unmatched. From germline, CDR1 is SGHRS and CDR2 YFSETQ. This CDR3 spans 15 amino acids. The CDR3 spells CASSLLAGAYNEQFF. CDR3 DNA sequence: TGCGCCAGCAGCTTACTAGCGGGGGCTTACAATGAGCAGTTCTTC.

A remark on this clone: The junction shows a germline mismatch at one end, possibly a read error. The DNA contains a base that is ambiguous or unread; its residue becomes X. The rearrangement joins TRBV6-8 to TRBJ1-2; no clear D. There are 13 residues in the CDR3. Per the germline V gene, CDR1 is MNHGY and CDR2 is SAAAGT. CDR3 region: CASSIDESYGYXF. The CDR3 nucleotides read TGTGCCAGCAGTATAGACGAGTCCTATGGCTACAYCTTC.

This chain links TRBV6-8 with TRBJ2-1, with 12 bases aligning to TRBD2. CDR1 and CDR2 (germline): MNHGY, SAAAGT. The CDR3 is made up of 16 amino acids. J gave up 4 bases and V 5 bases, and 6 bases lay outside the gene matches. CDR3 region: CASSPGLAGPYNEQFF. CDR3 sequence (DNA): TGTGCCAGCAGTCCCGGACTAGCGGGGCCATACAATGAGCAGTTCTTC.

The chain is built from TRBV11-3 and TRBJ2-1; no firm D call. In germline, CDR1 is SGHNT, CDR2 YENEEA. V lost 3 bases to trimming and J lost 0 bases, with 9 bases between them. The CDR3 is 15 amino acids. As DNA, the CDR3 is TGTGCCAGCAGCTTGCCCACGAGCTCCTACAATGAGCAGTTCTTC. Protein product: CASSLPTSSYNEQFF.

Only a few counts were recorded for this clone. The chain couples TRBV11-3 to TRBJ1-6, with D perhaps TRBD1 (5 bases). The germline gives CDR1 SGHNT, CDR2 YENEEA. V lost 5 bases, J lost 0 bases, and 14 bases lay in between. There are 17 residues in the CDR3. As DNA, the CDR3 is TGTGCCAGCAGCCCCTGGGGGGGACCCTCCTATAATTCACCCCTCCACTTT. The encoded protein is CASSPWGGPSYNSPLHF.

The J gene is TRBJ1-3, the V gene TRBV5-1; unclear D gene. CDR1 is SGHRS and CDR2 is YFSETQ in the germline V gene. V lost 4 bases to trimming and J lost 0 bases, with 17 bases between them. CDR3 length: 17 residues. CDR3 in amino acids: CASSTTPGRFSGNTIYF. CDR3 nucleotides: TGCGCCAGCAGCACGACCCCCGGACGGTTCTCTGGAAACACCATATATTTT.

The chain couples TRBV15 to TRBJ1-4; TRBD1 might be the D (5 bases). V was clipped by 0 bases and J by 8 bases, with 13 bases between them. CDR1 is LNHNV, CDR2 YYDKDF, per germline (reference sequence). CDR3 size: 15 residues. The CDR3: CATSRDGGSGEKLFF. CDR3 bases: TGTGCCACCAGCAGAGATGGGGGATCGGGGGAAAAACTGTTTTTT.

This sequence joins TRBV6-8 and TRBJ1-4; D gene ambiguous. Trimming took off 0 bases at V and 8 bases at J, with 10 bases between the two ends. This CDR3 has 14 amino acids. Germline CDR1 reads MNHGY; CDR2 reads SAAAGT. The CDR3 here is CASSYSYMVEKLFF. CDR3 DNA: TGTGCCAGCAGTTACTCTTACATGGTGGAAAAACTGTTTTTT.

The gene calls are TRBV28 and TRBJ2-7; TRBD1 is a possible D gene (6 bases). V lost 2 bases and J 4 bases, leaving 9 bases between the germline ends. CDR1 MDHEN and CDR2 SYDVKM come from the germline V gene. This CDR3 has 13 residues. In DNA, the CDR3 is TGTGCCAGCAGTTTACAGGGGTGGTACGAGCAGTACTTC. The encoded protein is CASSLQGWYEQYF.

J is TRBJ1-3 and V is TRBV14; possible D gene TRBD1, 5 bases. Germline V gene sequence: CDR1 SGHDN, CDR2 FVKESK. This CDR3 contains 16 residues. Trimming took 0 bases from V and 1 from J, leaving 10 bases between them. CDR3 coding DNA: TGTGCCAGCAGCCAAGATTTAAAGGGGTCTGGAAACACCATATATTTT. Translation gives CASSQDLKGSGNTIYF.

V is TRBV5-1 and J is TRBJ2-5; D is perhaps TRBD1 (6 bases). CDR1 SGHRS and CDR2 YFSETQ come from the germline V gene. The CDR3 extends over 15 amino acids. Between the trimmed V and J ends, which lost 4 bases and 5 bases, there was a span of 18 bases. Here the CDR3 reads CASSTTNRVVETQYF. The DNA for the CDR3 is TGCGCCAGCAGCACTACAAACAGGGTAGTGGAGACCCAGTACTTC.

This clone was observed a handful of times. The J gene is TRBJ2-7, the V gene TRBV6-8, with 9 bases that match TRBD2. The CDR3 contains 16 residues. CDR1 MNHGY and CDR2 SAAAGT come from the germline V gene. Germline trimming cut 6 bases from V and 2 bases from J; bases unmatched to any gene: 11. Here the CDR3 DNA reads TGTGCCAGCAGAAAGCAGCGGGGGGCCTCTACCTACGAGCAGTACTTC. Its protein is CASRKQRGASTYEQYF.

This rearrangement joins TRBV7-1 to TRBJ1-2; no clear D gene. TRBV7-1 is recorded as an ORF, its role being uncertain. This CDR3 spans 14 amino acids. Trimming cost V 4 bases and J 2 bases, with 11 bases left between them. In DNA, the CDR3 is TGTGCCAGCAGCTTCAATAGCGGAAACTATGGCTACACCTTC. Translated: CASSFNSGNYGYTF.

The rearrangement joins TRBV6-8 to TRBJ2-7; 8 bases agree with TRBD1. Unmatched junction bases numbered 3, after V lost 2 bases and J lost 3 bases. Germline values: CDR1 MNHGY, CDR2 SAAAGT. The CDR3 contains 14 residues. As DNA, the CDR3 is TGTGCCAGCAGTTACAGACAGGGGAACTACGAGCAGTACTTC. The encoded protein is CASSYRQGNYEQYF.

This clone was counted only a few times. V and J are TRBV6-8 and TRBJ2-2; 8 bases match TRBD2. Trimming took 5 bases from V and 4 from J; bases not matched to a gene: 9. CDR3 size: 16 residues. The germline V gene has CDR1 MNHGY and CDR2 SAAAGT. CDR3 in amino acids: CASSPRLALITGELFF. The DNA for the CDR3 is TGTGCCAGCAGTCCAAGACTAGCGCTAATCACCGGGGAGCTGTTTTTT.

This chain joins TRBV11-3 and TRBJ1-1; TRBD1 matches at 12 bases. The V and J ends lost 7 bases and 7 bases, in that order; junction bases with no gene match: 7. This CDR3 comprises 14 residues. Germline V gene lookup returns CDR1 SGHNT and CDR2 YENEEA. The CDR3 bases are TGTGCCAGCAACCGGGACAGGGGGCGTAATGAAGCTTTCTTT. This translates into CASNRDRGRNEAFF.

The CDR3 DNA is TGTGCCAGCAGTGTCAGGGTCCTATCGTACGAGCAGTACTTC. It yields the protein CASSVRVLSYEQYF. The rearrangement joins TRBV6-8 to TRBJ2-7; D is possibly TRBD1 (5 bases). The CDR3 has 14 residues. V lost 5 bases to trimming and J lost 4 bases, with 15 bases between them. Germline CDR1 MNHGY, CDR2 SAAAGT.

This clone has only a few counts. The chain couples TRBV11-3 to TRBJ1-3; perhaps TRBD1 as D (5 bases). The germline V gene encodes CDR1 SGHNT and CDR2 YENEEA. The CDR3 has 15 amino acids. With 5 bases removed from V and 0 bases from J, the gap between germline ends came to 11 bases. Written as DNA, the CDR3 is TGTGCCAGCAGCCCCGACAGAAGCTCTGGAAACACCATATATTTT. This sequence encodes CASSPDRSSGNTIYF.

The chain is built from TRBV6-8 and TRBJ2-7; 8 nucleotides match TRBD1. The germline gives CDR1 MNHGY, CDR2 SAAAGT. The CDR3 extends over 14 amino acids. With 6 bases clipped from V and 4 bases from J, the junction kept 8 bases outside the gene matches. Here the CDR3 reads CASRATGVVYEQYF. As DNA, the CDR3 is TGTGCCAGCAGGGCGACAGGGGTAGTTTACGAGCAGTACTTC.

The chain carries TRBV5-1 and TRBJ2-3; D is uncertain. Between the trimmed V and J ends, which lost 4 bases and 1 base, there was a span of 16 bases. CDR3 length equals 16 residues. The germline CDR1 and CDR2 sequences are SGHRS and YFSETQ. CDR3 loop: CASSSRQGPGTDTQYF. CDR3 sequence (DNA): TGCGCCAGCAGCAGCCGACAAGGGCCGGGCACAGATACGCAGTATTTT.

This sequence joins TRBV28 and TRBJ1-2; 9 bases fit TRBD1. Germline V CDR1 and CDR2: MDHEN, SYDVKM. This CDR3 spans 15 amino acids. With V trimmed by 6 bases and J by 2 bases, 7 bases remained unmatched. The CDR3: CASRGGTGPNYGYTF. In DNA, the CDR3 is TGTGCCAGCAGGGGGGGGACAGGGCCAAACTATGGCTACACCTTC.

This chain connects TRBV6-8 to TRBJ1-2; 9 bases map to TRBD1. The germline CDR1 and CDR2 sequences are MNHGY and SAAAGT. V gave up 5 bases and J gave up 5 bases; unmatched junction bases: 15. The CDR3 length is 17 residues. The CDR3 sequence: CASSQRATGTGSYGYTF. The CDR3 DNA reads as TGTGCCAGCAGTCAAAGAGCCACCGGGACAGGGTCGTATGGCTACACCTTC.

The chain combines TRBV19 with TRBJ1-1, with unresolved D. This CDR3 is built from 13 residues. Trimming took 5 bases from V and 10 from J, leaving 17 bases between them. Germline-derived CDR1 and CDR2 are LNHDA and SQIVND (reference sequence). CDR3 residues: CASSDDLSVGAFF. In DNA, the CDR3 is TGTGCCAGTAGTGATGACCTCTCGGTCGGAGCTTTCTTT.

The chain links TRBV5-1 to TRBJ2-2; tentatively, D is TRBD2 (6 bases). Germline V gene lookup returns CDR1 SGHRS and CDR2 YFSETQ. The CDR3 is 15 amino acids. The V end was cut by 0 bases, the J end by 2 bases, with 8 bases between. CDR3 coding DNA: TGCGCCAGCAGCTTGGCCGGGGGTAACACCGGGGAGCTGTTTTTT. Encoded protein: CASSLAGGNTGELFF.

V gene TRBV11-3 combines with J gene TRBJ1-1; a weak D match, TRBD1 (5 bases). V was clipped by 1 base and J by 6 bases, with 12 bases between them. Germline CDR1 SGHNT, CDR2 YENEEA. This CDR3 is built from 14 residues. The CDR3 sequence: CASSLGGSSAEAFF. CDR3 bases: TGTGCCAGCAGCTTAGGGGGGAGTTCTGCTGAAGCTTTCTTT.